This is a list of T cell receptor beta chains from one sample in a study of blood T cell repertoires in COVID-19. Only in-frame clones appear in the TCRdb table, and some are missing; sequencing was by immunoSEQ multiplex PCR. Of fewer than 250,000 clones listed, about 90% are singletons. Sequenced material: PBMCs or T cells enriched from blood (not recorded which). These TCRs come from a woman under 40 who had been exposed to COVID-19. Both conserved end residues are part of each CDR3. D genes are given only for firm matches. Some rows have no size entry. The others give once, few or many, or a class for an expanded clone.

-,TRBV27,-,TRBJ1-1,CASSLSRGWPYTEAFF,TGTGCCAGCAGTTTATCGAGGGGGTGGCCCTACACTGAAGCTTTCTTT
-,TRBV28,-,TRBJ2-7,CASSSHDRPSPFYEQYF,TGTGCCAGCAGCTCCCATGACAGGCCATCCCCTTTCTACGAGCAGTACTTC
-,TRBV30,TRBD1,TRBJ2-7,CAWSGWDRVYEQYF,TGTGCCTGGAGTGGATGGGACAGGGTCTACGAGCAGTACTTC
-,TRBV6-5,TRBD2,TRBJ2-2,CASSLGLVKNTGELFF,TGTGCCAGCAGTTTAGGACTAGTAAAGAACACCGGGGAGCTGTTTTTT
-,TRBV28,TRBD1,TRBJ1-1,CASSLLGQHTEAFF,TGTGCCAGCAGTTTATTGGGACAGCACACTGAAGCTTTCTTT
-,TRBV11-3,TRBD2,TRBJ2-7,CASSSSGRASYEQYF,TGTGCCAGCAGCTCTAGCGGGAGGGCCTCCTACGAGCAGTACTTC
-,TRBV13,TRBD2,TRBJ2-2,CASSLELAGGSNTGELFF,TGTGCCAGCAGCTTAGAACTAGCGGGAGGGTCGAACACCGGGGAGCTGTTTTTT
-,TRBV28,-,TRBJ2-5,CASSYIGQLFQETQYF,TGTGCCAGCAGTTATATCGGACAGTTATTCCAAGAGACCCAGTACTTC
few,TRBV12-5,TRBD2,TRBJ2-7,CASGTQRERQCEQYF,TGTGCTAGTGGGACCCAGCGGGAGAGGCAGTGCGAGCAGTACTTC
-,TRBV28,-,TRBJ2-7,CASRLAPSSYEQYF,TGTGCCAGCAGACTAGCTCCCAGCTCCTACGAGCAGTACTTC
-,TRBV19,TRBD1,TRBJ1-1,CASDNRGVGAFF,TGTGCCAGTGACAACAGGGGGGTCGGAGCTTTCTTT
-,TRBV28,-,TRBJ2-1,CASSPMDTYKNEQFF,TGTGCCAGCAGTCCGATGGACACGTACAAGAATGAGCAGTTCTTC
-,TRBV28,-,TRBJ1-2,CASSSGGVNYGYTF,TGTGCCAGCAGTTCAGGAGGGGTGAACTATGGCTACACCTTC
-,TRBV13,-,TRBJ1-1,CASSLDPWASTEAFF,TGTGCCAGCAGCTTAGACCCTTGGGCCTCGACGGAAGCTTTCTTT
-,TRBV25-1,TRBD1,TRBJ2-7,CASSDFGTGAYEQYF,TGTGCCAGCAGTGACTTCGGGACAGGGGCCTACGAGCAGTACTTC
-,TRBV11-2,TRBD2,TRBJ2-5,CASSSATSSETQYF,TGTGCCAGCAGCTCCGCGACTAGCTCGGAGACCCAGTACTTC
-,TRBV11-2,TRBD2,TRBJ2-7,CASSSLAGGPGDEQYF,TGTGCCAGCAGCTCCTTAGCGGGAGGGCCGGGGGACGAGCAGTACTTC
-,TRBV2,TRBD1,TRBJ1-2,CASTQDRPEGYTF,TGTGCCAGCACTCAGGACAGGCCGGAGGGCTACACCTTC
-,TRBV5-1,-,TRBJ2-5,CASSPPQGYQETQYF,TGCGCCAGCAGCCCCCCACAGGGCTACCAAGAGACCCAGTACTTC
-,TRBV5-6,-,TRBJ1-5,CASSFGRFGNQPQHF,TGTGCCAGCAGCTTTGGGAGGTTTGGCAATCAGCCCCAGCATTTT
-,TRBV9,-,TRBJ2-1,CASSPNYNEQFF,TGTGCCAGCAGCCCTAACTACAATGAGCAGTTCTTC
-,TRBV7-9,TRBD2,TRBJ2-1,CASSLASGRLNEQFF,TGTGCCAGCAGCTTAGCTAGCGGGAGGTTGAATGAGCAGTTCTTC
-,TRBV7-6,TRBD1,TRBJ2-5,CASSSSYRGKQETQYF,TGTGCCAGCAGCTCCTCCTACAGGGGAAAACAAGAGACCCAGTACTTC
-,TRBV6-5,TRBD2,TRBJ2-7,CASRTSGIGEQYF,TGTGCCAGCCGGACTAGCGGGATCGGGGAGCAGTACTTC
-,TRBV7-9,TRBD1,TRBJ2-5,CASSQPVGIARGNQETQYF,TGTGCCAGCAGCCAACCGGTAGGGATCGCCAGGGGGAACCAAGAGACCCAGTACTTC
-,TRBV2,-,TRBJ2-5,CASSRTGVRETQYF,TGTGCCAGCAGTCGAACGGGGGTCCGGGAGACCCAGTACTTC
-,TRBV7-9,-,TRBJ1-2,CASSLGDRLDGYTF,TGTGCCAGCAGCTTAGGTGACAGGCTCGATGGCTACACCTTC
-,TRBV9,TRBD2,TRBJ2-2,CASSALAGTGTGELFF,TGTGCCAGCAGCGCACTAGCGGGAACGGGCACCGGGGAGCTGTTTTTT
-,TRBV15,-,TRBJ2-3,CAITTGSDDTDTQYF,TGTGCCATCACAACCGGGTCTGACGACACAGATACGCAGTATTTT
-,TRBV14,TRBD2,TRBJ2-5,CASSQADGSGKTQYF,TGTGCCAGCAGCCAAGCGGACGGGAGCGGGAAGACCCAGTACTTC
-,TRBV30,-,TRBJ2-3,CAWSVLGGSTDTQYF,TGTGCCTGGAGCGTCTTGGGCGGGAGCACAGATACGCAGTATTTT
-,TRBV6-5,TRBD1,TRBJ2-1,CASSYSEIGTGAFF,TGTGCCAGCAGTTACTCAGAGATAGGGACAGGGGCGTTCTTC
-,TRBV29-1,TRBD1,TRBJ1-1,CSVEAPDREIPEAFF,TGCAGCGTTGAAGCACCAGACAGGGAAATCCCTGAAGCTTTCTTT
-,TRBV7-2,TRBD1,TRBJ2-3,CASSAGDRSTDTQYF,TGTGCCAGCAGCGCCGGGGACAGGAGCACAGATACGCAGTATTTT
-,TRBV23-1,-,TRBJ2-7,CASSQRCWVRGRGASYEQYF,TGCGCCAGCAGTCAACGTTGCTGGGTCAGGGGAAGAGGGGCCTCCTACGAGCAGTACTTC
-,TRBV28,TRBD2,TRBJ2-6,CASSFPGLAGASSGANVLTF,TGTGCCAGCAGTTTTCCGGGACTAGCGGGGGCGTCCTCTGGGGCCAACGTCCTGACTTTC
-,TRBV4-2,-,TRBJ2-2,CASSQNGGHTGELFF,TGTGCCAGCAGCCAAAACGGCGGGCACACCGGGGAGCTGTTTTTT
many,TRBV2,-,TRBJ2-7,CASRRDYEQYF,TGTGCCAGCAGACGGGACTACGAGCAGTACTTC
-,TRBV27,-,TRBJ1-6,CASTHRGYSPLHF,TGTGCCAGCACCCACAGAGGGTATTCACCCCTCCACTTT
-,TRBV15,-,TRBJ1-4,CATSRLDATNEKLFF,TGTGCCACCAGCCGGTTAGATGCAACTAATGAAAAACTGTTTTTT
-,TRBV19,TRBD1,TRBJ1-5,CASSPGDRYNQPQHF,TGTGCCAGTAGTCCGGGGGACAGATACAATCAGCCCCAGCATTTT
-,TRBV4-1,-,TRBJ1-1,CASSHRRGDNTEAFF,TGCGCCAGCAGCCACCGGCGGGGGGACAACACTGAAGCTTTCTTT
-,TRBV19,-,TRBJ2-3,CASSIDLNTDTQYF,TGTGCCAGTAGTATAGATCTTAACACAGATACGCAGTATTTT
once,TRBV4-1,TRBD1,TRBJ2-3,CASSQDPGQGSTDTQYF,TGCGCCAGCAGCCAAGATCCGGGACAGGGAAGCACAGATACGCAGTATTTT
-,TRBV5-8,-,TRBJ2-7,CASSLASTASYEQYF,TGTGCCAGCAGCTTGGCTAGCACCGCCTCCTACGAGCAGTACTTC
-,TRBV5-1,TRBD1,TRBJ1-1,CASSVTGVTEAFF,TGCGCCAGCAGCGTAACAGGGGTCACTGAAGCTTTCTTT